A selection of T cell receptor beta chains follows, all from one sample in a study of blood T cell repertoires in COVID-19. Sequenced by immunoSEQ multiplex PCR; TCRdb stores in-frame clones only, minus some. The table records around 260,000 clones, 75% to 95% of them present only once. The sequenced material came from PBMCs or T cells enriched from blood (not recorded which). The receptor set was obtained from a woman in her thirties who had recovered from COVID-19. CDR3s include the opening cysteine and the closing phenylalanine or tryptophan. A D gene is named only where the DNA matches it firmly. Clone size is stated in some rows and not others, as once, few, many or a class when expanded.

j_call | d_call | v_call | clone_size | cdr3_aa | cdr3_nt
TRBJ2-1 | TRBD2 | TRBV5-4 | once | CASSDGTSGYNEQFF | TGTGCCAGCAGCGACGGGACTAGCGGCTACAATGAGCAGTTCTTC
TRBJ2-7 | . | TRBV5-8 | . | CASSRRGRSSYEQYF | TGTGCCAGCAGCCGTCGAGGGAGGAGCTCCTACGAGCAGTACTTC
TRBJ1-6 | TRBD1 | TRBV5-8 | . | CASSLGQGHWTNSPLHF | TGTGCCAGCAGCTTGGGACAGGGCCATTGGACGAATTCACCCCTCCACTTT
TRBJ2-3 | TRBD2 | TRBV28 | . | CASSPSPSGTLTDTQYF | TGTGCCAGCAGTCCAAGCCCTAGCGGGACTCTTACAGATACGCAGTATTTT
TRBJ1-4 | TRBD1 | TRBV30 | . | CAWRATWTGEEKLFF | TGTGCCTGGAGGGCCACGTGGACAGGGGAAGAAAAACTGTTTTTT
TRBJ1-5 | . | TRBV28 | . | CASSSYRRGDNQPQHF | TGTGCCAGCAGTTCGTACAGGAGGGGTGACAATCAGCCCCAGCATTTT
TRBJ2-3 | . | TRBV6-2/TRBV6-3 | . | CASSYLLGQPTDTQYF | TGTGCCAGCAGTTATCTCCTCGGACAGCCCACAGATACGCAGTATTTT
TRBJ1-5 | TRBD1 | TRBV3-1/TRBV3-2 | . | CASSRPDRGPTPNQPQHF | TGTGCCAGCAGTAGACCCGACAGGGGCCCAACTCCCAATCAGCCCCAGCATTTT
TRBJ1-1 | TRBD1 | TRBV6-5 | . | CASSSRTGVGNTEAFF | TGTGCCAGCAGTTCGCGGACAGGGGTGGGGAACACTGAAGCTTTCTTT
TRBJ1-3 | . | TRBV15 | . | CATSRDPGNSGNTIYF | TGTGCCACCAGCAGAGATCCGGGTAACTCTGGAAACACCATATATTTT
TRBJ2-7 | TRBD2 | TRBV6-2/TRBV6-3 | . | CASSFQTSGRALSSYEQYF | TGTGCCAGCAGTTTCCAGACTAGCGGGAGGGCCTTAAGCTCCTACGAGCAGTACTTC
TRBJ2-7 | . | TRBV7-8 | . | CASSLGLDNYEQYF | TGTGCCAGCAGCTTGGGCCTGGATAACTACGAGCAGTACTTC
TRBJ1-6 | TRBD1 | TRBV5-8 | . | CASSWDRPNNSPLHF | TGTGCCAGCAGCTGGGACAGGCCTAATAATTCACCCCTCCACTTT
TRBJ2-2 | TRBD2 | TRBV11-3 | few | CASSSGGTRDTGELFF | TGTGCCAGCAGCTCGGGGGGGACTAGAGACACCGGGGAGCTGTTTTTT
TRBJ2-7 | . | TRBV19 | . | CASSIDRPGEQYF | TGTGCCAGTAGTATAGATAGACCGGGAGAGCAGTACTTC
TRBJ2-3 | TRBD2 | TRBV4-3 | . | CASSQELGRVGTDTQYF | TGCGCCAGCAGCCAAGAGTTAGGGAGGGTTGGCACAGATACGCAGTATTTT
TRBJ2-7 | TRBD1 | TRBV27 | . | CASRAGTGVGEQYF | TGTGCCAGCAGGGCCGGGACAGGGGTAGGGGAGCAGTACTTC
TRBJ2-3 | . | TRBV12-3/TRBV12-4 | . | CASGLALTDTQYF | TGTGCCAGCGGGCTAGCGTTAACAGATACGCAGTATTTT
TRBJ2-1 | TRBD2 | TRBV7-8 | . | CASSLEVAGTLNNEQFF | TGTGCCAGCAGCTTAGAGGTAGCGGGAACGCTTAACAATGAGCAGTTCTTC
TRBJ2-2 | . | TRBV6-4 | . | CASSDGQGTGELFF | TGTGCCAGCAGTGACGGTCAGGGAACCGGGGAGCTGTTTTTT
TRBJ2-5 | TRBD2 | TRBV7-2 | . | CASSSVTSGRAGETQYF | TGTGCCAGCAGCTCGGTGACTAGCGGGAGGGCGGGGGAGACCCAGTACTTC
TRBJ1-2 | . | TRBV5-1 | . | CASSSVVAGGSGGYTF | TGCGCCAGCAGCTCCGTCGTTGCTGGGGGGAGCGGTGGCTACACCTTC
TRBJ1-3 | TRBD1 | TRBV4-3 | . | CASSQGTGYGNTIYF | TGCGCCAGCAGCCAAGGGACAGGGTACGGAAACACCATATATTTT
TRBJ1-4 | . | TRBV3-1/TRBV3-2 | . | CASSQDETGANEKLFF | TGTGCCAGCAGCCAAGATGAAACAGGAGCAAATGAAAAACTGTTTTTT
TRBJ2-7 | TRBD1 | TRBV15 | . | CATSRVVGTGYYEQYF | TGTGCCACCAGCAGAGTAGTTGGGACAGGGTACTACGAGCAGTACTTC
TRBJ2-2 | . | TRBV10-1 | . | CASSELLGSGELFF | TGCGCCAGCAGTGAATTACTAGGATCTGGGGAGCTGTTTTTT
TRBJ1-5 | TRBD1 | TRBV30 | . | CAWSPGQGYGQPQHF | TGTGCCTGGAGTCCGGGACAGGGGTATGGCCAGCCCCAGCATTTT
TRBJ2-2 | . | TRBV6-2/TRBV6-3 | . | CASSYGPSDRVNTGELFF | TGTGCCAGCAGTTACGGACCATCGGACAGAGTTAACACCGGGGAGCTGTTTTTT
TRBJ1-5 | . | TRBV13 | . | CASSLEVLGRQPQHF | TGTGCCAGCAGCTTAGAGGTGTTGGGCCGGCAGCCCCAGCATTTT
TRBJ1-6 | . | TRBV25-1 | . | CASSESRFSYNSPLHF | TGTGCCAGCAGTGAATCGAGATTCTCCTATAATTCACCCCTCCACTTT
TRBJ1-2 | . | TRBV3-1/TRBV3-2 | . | CASSQEKARYTF | TGTGCCAGCAGCCAAGAAAAAGCGCGCTACACCTTC
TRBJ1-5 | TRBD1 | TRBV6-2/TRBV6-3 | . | CASSKQGGSNQPQHF | TGTGCCAGCAGCAAACAGGGGGGTAGCAATCAGCCCCAGCATTTT
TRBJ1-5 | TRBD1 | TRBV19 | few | CASTPLGTGQPQHF | TGTGCCAGTACTCCACTCGGGACAGGGCAGCCCCAGCATTTT
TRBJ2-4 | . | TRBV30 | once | CAWSVSGDIQYF | TGTGCCTGGAGTGTATCGGGGGACATTCAGTACTTC
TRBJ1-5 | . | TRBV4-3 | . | CASSQDYWGGVQPQHF | TGCGCCAGCAGCCAAGATTATTGGGGGGGTGTTCAGCCCCAGCATTTT
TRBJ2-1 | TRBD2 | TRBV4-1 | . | CASSHLGGSLYNEQFF | TGCGCCAGCAGCCACCTCGGCGGGAGTCTCTACAATGAGCAGTTCTTC
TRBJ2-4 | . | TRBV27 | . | CASTSKNIQYF | TGTGCCAGCACATCCAAAAACATTCAGTACTTC
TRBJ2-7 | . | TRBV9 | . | CASSPTGLTYEQYF | TGTGCCAGCAGCCCCACCGGACTCACCTACGAGCAGTACTTC
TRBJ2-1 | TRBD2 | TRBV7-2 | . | CASSSNTLAGGRNEQFF | TGTGCCAGCAGCTCAAATACCTTAGCGGGAGGGCGCAATGAGCAGTTCTTC
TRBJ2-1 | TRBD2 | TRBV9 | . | CASSRAGGMDEQFF | TGTGCCAGCAGTCGAGCGGGAGGGATGGATGAGCAGTTCTTC
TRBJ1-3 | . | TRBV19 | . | CASSPQGVSGNTIYF | TGTGCCAGTAGTCCACAGGGTGTTTCTGGAAACACCATATATTTT
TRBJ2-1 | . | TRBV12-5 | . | CASGNQGYEQFF | TGTGCTAGTGGCAACCAGGGCTATGAGCAGTTCTTC
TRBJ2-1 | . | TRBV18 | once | CASSPGAELVYNEQFF | TGTGCCAGCTCACCTGGGGCGGAGTTGGTTTACAATGAGCAGTTCTTC
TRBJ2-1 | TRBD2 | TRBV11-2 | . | CASSLGLAGHEQFF | TGTGCCAGCAGCCTCGGACTAGCGGGACATGAGCAGTTCTTC
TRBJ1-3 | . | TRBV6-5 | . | CASVWAYTNTIYF | TGTGCCAGCGTCTGGGCTTACACGAACACCATATATTTT
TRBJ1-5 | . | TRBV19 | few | CASSLTLSNQPQHF | TGTGCCAGTAGTCTCACCCTAAGCAATCAGCCCCAGCATTTT
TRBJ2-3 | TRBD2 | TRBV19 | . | CASSISGNQLDTQYF | TGTGCCAGTAGTATTAGCGGGAATCAATTGGATACGCAGTATTTT
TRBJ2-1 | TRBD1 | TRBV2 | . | CASSEDRGNEQFF | TGTGCCAGCAGTGAGGACAGGGGCAATGAGCAGTTCTTC
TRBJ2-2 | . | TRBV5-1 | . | CASSFPGSGVGELFF | TGCGCCAGCAGTTTCCCCGGGAGTGGGGTCGGGGAGCTGTTTTTT
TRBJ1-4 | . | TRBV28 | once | CASRIRQGAATNEKLFF | TGTGCCAGCCGTATACGCCAAGGGGCCGCAACTAATGAAAAACTGTTTTTT